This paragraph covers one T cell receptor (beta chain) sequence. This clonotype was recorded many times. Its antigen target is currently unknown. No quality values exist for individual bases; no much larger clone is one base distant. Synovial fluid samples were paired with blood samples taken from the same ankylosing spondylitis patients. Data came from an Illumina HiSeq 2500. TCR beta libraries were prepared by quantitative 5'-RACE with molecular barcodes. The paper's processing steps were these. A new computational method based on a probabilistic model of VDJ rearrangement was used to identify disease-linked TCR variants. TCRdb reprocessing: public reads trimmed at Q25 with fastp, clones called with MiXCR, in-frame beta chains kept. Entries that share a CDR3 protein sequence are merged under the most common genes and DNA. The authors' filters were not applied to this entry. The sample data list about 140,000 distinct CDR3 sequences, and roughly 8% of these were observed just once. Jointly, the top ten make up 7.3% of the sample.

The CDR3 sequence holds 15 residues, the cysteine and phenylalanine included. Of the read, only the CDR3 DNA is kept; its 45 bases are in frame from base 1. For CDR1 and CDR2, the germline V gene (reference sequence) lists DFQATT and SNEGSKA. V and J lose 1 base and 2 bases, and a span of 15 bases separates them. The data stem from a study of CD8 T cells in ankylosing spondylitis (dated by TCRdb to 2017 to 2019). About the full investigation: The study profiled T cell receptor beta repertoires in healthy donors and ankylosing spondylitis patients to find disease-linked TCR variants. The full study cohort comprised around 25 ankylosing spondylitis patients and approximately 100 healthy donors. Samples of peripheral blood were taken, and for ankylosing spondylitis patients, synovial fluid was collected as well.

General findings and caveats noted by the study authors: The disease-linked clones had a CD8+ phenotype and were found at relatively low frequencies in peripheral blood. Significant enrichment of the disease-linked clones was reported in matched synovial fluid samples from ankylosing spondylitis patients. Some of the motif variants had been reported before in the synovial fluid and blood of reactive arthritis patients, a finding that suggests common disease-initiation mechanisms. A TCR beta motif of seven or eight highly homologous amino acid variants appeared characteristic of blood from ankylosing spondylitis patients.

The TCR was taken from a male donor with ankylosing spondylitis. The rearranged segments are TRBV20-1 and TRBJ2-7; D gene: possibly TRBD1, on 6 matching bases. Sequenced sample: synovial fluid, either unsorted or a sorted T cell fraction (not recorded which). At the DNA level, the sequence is TGCAGTGCTAGAGGAGGGGCAGGGGACACCTACGAGCAGTACTTC. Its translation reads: CSARGGAGDTYEQYF.